The 21 T cell receptor beta chains in this list originate from one sample, sequenced in a study of blood T cell repertoires in COVID-19. Profiled with immunoSEQ multiplex PCR; TCRdb holds only in-frame clones, not every one. The sample consists of 250,000 to 350,000 clones, approximately 91% of them appearing once. The sequencing input was peripheral blood. The receptors come from a woman aged 60-75 years with acute or convalescent COVID-19.

This CDR3 is CSVLIRTGNYGYTF. For the CDR3, the DNA is TGCAGCGTTCTTATTAGGACAGGGAACTATGGCTACACCTTC. The chain is built from TRBV29-1 and TRBJ1-2; 8 positions agree with TRBD1. Trimming took 5 bases from V and 2 from J; bases not matched to a gene: 7. Per the germline V gene, CDR1 is SQVTM and CDR2 is ANQGSEA. The CDR3 consists of 14 residues. Looking up the rest from reference TRBV29-1 and TRBJ1-2 gives the full variable domain: SAVISQKPSRDICQRGTSLTIQCQVDSQVTMMFWYRQQPGQSLTLIATANQGSEATYESGFVIDKFPISRPNLTFSTLTVSNMSPEDSSIYLCSVLIRTGNYGYTFGSGTRLTVV.

The chain couples TRBV27 to TRBJ2-7; a weak D match, TRBD2 (7 bases). Germline V gene sequence: CDR1 MNHEY, CDR2 SMNVEV (reference sequence). Trimming removed 3 bases from V and 3 bases from J, with 12 bases in between. The CDR3 has 14 amino acids. The CDR3 protein is CASSFGGLVYEQYF. CDR3 sequence (DNA): TGTGCCAGCAGTTTCGGGGGGCTGGTCTACGAGCAGTACTTC.

The chain carries TRBV5-4 and TRBJ1-6; a weak D match, TRBD1 (5 bases). CDR1 is SGHNT, CDR2 YYREEE, per germline (reference sequence). V was cut by 2 bases and J by 6 bases, with 9 bases left in between. The CDR3 is made up of 14 amino acids. CDR3 nucleotide sequence: TGTGCCAGCAGCTTTAACGGGGGTAATTCACCCCTCCACTTT. This translates into CASSFNGGNSPLHF. Based on the CDR3 plus reference TRBV5-4 and TRBJ1-6, the full variable domain is ETGVTQSPTHLIKTRGQQVTLRCSSQSGHNTVSWYQQALGQGPQFIFQYYREEENGRGNFPPRFSGLQFPNYSSELNVNALELDDSALYLCASSFNGGNSPLHFGNGTRLTVT.

V usage is TRBV11-2 and J usage is TRBJ2-3; TRBD2 agrees at 7 bases. The V gene's germline CDR1 is SGHAT and CDR2 FQNNGV. The ends lost 4 bases at V and 4 bases at J; junction bases unmatched: 8. CDR3 length: 15 residues. As DNA, the CDR3 is TGTGCCAGCAGCTCCCCCCGGACTAGGTCAGATACGCAGTATTTT. Translating it yields CASSSPRTRSDTQYF.

This chain joins TRBV9 and TRBJ2-1, with 9 bases identical to TRBD2. Germline lookup yields CDR1 SGDLS and CDR2 YYNGEE. CDR3 size: 16 residues. The junction had 10 bases not matched to a gene; V was cut back by 2 bases and J by 7 bases. The CDR3 coding sequence is TGTGCCAGCAGCGTCCTCGGGCTAGCGGGGAGGAATGAGCAGTTCTTC. Its protein product is CASSVLGLAGRNEQFF.

This clone was observed once. The J gene is TRBJ2-7, the V gene TRBV5-1; 9 nucleotides match TRBD1. This CDR3 contains 15 residues. Germline-derived CDR1 and CDR2 are SGHRS and YFSETQ. Germline trimming cut 1 base from V and 3 bases from J; bases unmatched to any gene: 5. The CDR3 bases are TGCGCCAGCAGCTTGTCTCCGGGACAGGGCTACGAGCAGTACTTC. It translates to CASSLSPGQGYEQYF. Supplemented by reference TRBV5-1 and TRBJ2-7, the full variable domain reads KAGVTQTPRYLIKTRGQQVTLSCSPISGHRSVSWYQQTPGQGLQFLFEYFSETQRNKGNFPGRFSGRQFSNSRSEMNVSTLELGDSALYLCASSLSPGQGYEQYFGPGTRLTVT.

This chain connects TRBV30 to TRBJ1-3; D is ambiguous. This CDR3 contains 13 residues. The V and J ends lost 2 bases and 1 base respectively, with 6 bases between them. Germline CDR1 reads GTSNPN; CDR2 reads SVGIG (reference sequence). CDR3 sequence: CAWSIESGNTIYF. In DNA, the CDR3 is TGTGCCTGGAGTATTGAGTCTGGAAACACCATATATTTT. Together with reference TRBV30 and TRBJ1-3, the CDR3 gives the full variable domain: SQTIHQWPATLVQPVGSPLSLECTVEGTSNPNLYWYRQAAGRGLQLLFYSVGIGQISSEVPQNLSASRPQDRQFILSSKKLLLSDSGFYLCAWSIESGNTIYFGEGSWLTVV.

The CDR3 DNA reads TGCGCCAGCAGCTTAGGGACAGGGTATACGAATGAGCAGTTCTTC. Translating gives CASSLGTGYTNEQFF. This chain links TRBV5-1 with TRBJ2-1; 9 bases are shared with TRBD1. Unmatched junction bases numbered 7, after V lost 2 bases and J lost 7 bases. The CDR3 is 15 amino acids. In germline, CDR1 is SGHRS, CDR2 YFSETQ.

The chain has TRBV3-1 (or the pseudogene TRBV3-2) and TRBJ1-3; 8 bases line up with TRBD1. The length of the CDR3 is 16 residues. Trimming took 1 base from V and 0 from J; bases not matched to a gene: 2. Per germline, CDR1 LGHDT and CDR2 YNNKEL (reference sequence). CDR3 nucleotides: TGTGCCAGCAGCCAAGTAGGGACAGGCTCTGGAAACACCATATATTTT. Encoded protein: CASSQVGTGSGNTIYF.

The chain recombines TRBV10-3 with TRBJ1-4, with TRBD1 matching 9 bases. Germline lookup yields CDR1 ENHRY and CDR2 SYGVKD. This CDR3 spans 16 amino acids. V was pared by 4 bases and J by 7 bases, with 10 bases of the junction left unmatched. The CDR3 loop reads CAISGISGTGSEKLFF. DNA of the CDR3: TGTGCCATCAGTGGAATTTCAGGGACAGGGAGTGAAAAACTGTTTTTT.

V gene TRBV4-2 combines with J gene TRBJ1-2; perhaps TRBD1 as D (6 bases). CDR1 and CDR2 (germline): LGHNA, YNFKEQ. The ends were cut back, 5 bases at V and 5 bases at J, with 12 bases in the middle. There are 13 residues in the CDR3. The CDR3 region is CASSSGVLYGYTF. The CDR3 coding sequence is TGTGCCAGCAGCTCAGGGGTTTTATATGGCTACACCTTC.

The rearrangement joins TRBV6-9 to TRBJ1-1; 7 nucleotides line up with TRBD1. V lost 11 bases, J lost 8 bases, and 8 bases stayed unmatched. Germline CDR1 is MNHGY and CDR2 is SVAAGI. The CDR3 consists of 11 residues. The CDR3 DNA reads TGTGCCCGACGACAGGGCCCCGAAGCTTTCTTT. Translated: CARRQGPEAFF.

The rearrangement links TRBV10-3 to TRBJ2-5; 9 positions agree with TRBD1. V was clipped by 6 bases and J by 3 bases; unmatched bases: 20. CDR1 is ENHRY and CDR2 is SYGVKD in the germline V gene. CDR3 length equals 19 residues. DNA of the CDR3: TGTGCCATCAGGGGGGGGAGTCTTGGACAGGGGAATCCAGAAGAGACCCAGTACTTC. Its protein product is CAIRGGSLGQGNPEETQYF.

CDR3 protein: CASRLLRAGQGDSSYNSPLHF. CDR3 sequence (DNA): TGTGCAAGTCGCTTACTCCGGGCGGGACAGGGGGATAGCTCCTATAATTCACCCCTCCACTTT. The V and J genes are TRBV12-2 and TRBJ1-6; TRBD1, the table's D call, lacks a check against the DNA. TRBV12-2 is recorded as a pseudogene. The CDR3 covers 21 residues.

This clone came up once. The CDR3 DNA follows: TGTGCCAGCAGCTTAGGCCGAGGGAGGACTGAAGCTTTCTTT. Amino acids: CASSLGRGRTEAFF. The V call is TRBV7-6, the J call TRBJ1-1; D remains unclear. The V end lost 1 base, the J end lost 5 bases, and 11 bases lay between the germline ends. This CDR3 region has 14 residues. Germline V gene lookup returns CDR1 SGHVS and CDR2 FNYEAQ.

This chain links TRBV6-2 or TRBV6-3 with TRBJ1-1; D ambiguous. The germline CDR1 and CDR2 sequences are MNHEY and SVGEGT. Trimming stripped 0 bases from V and 1 base from J, with 18 bases between. CDR3 size: 18 residues. The CDR3 is CASSYSAGSSIKNTEAFF. The CDR3 DNA follows: TGTGCCAGCAGTTACTCGGCAGGCTCAAGCATTAAGAACACTGAAGCTTTCTTT.

The V call is TRBV7-2, the J call TRBJ2-3; 9 nucleotides match TRBD1. V was clipped by 1 base and J by 6 bases; unmatched bases: 11. Germline values: CDR1 SGHTA, CDR2 FQGNSA. The CDR3 length is 17 residues. The CDR3 coding sequence is TGTGCCAGCAGCTTAGAGGGGACAGGGTCGAGTAGGGATACGCAGTATTTT. It yields the protein CASSLEGTGSSRDTQYF.

V and J are TRBV7-3 and TRBJ2-1, with 14 bases lining up with TRBD2. The CDR3 is 18 amino acids. The V and J ends lost 6 bases and 7 bases, in that order; junction bases with no gene match: 14. Germline V gene sequence: CDR1 SGHTA, CDR2 FQGTGA. Here the CDR3 reads CASRKGLAGEGGGNEQFF. CDR3 DNA sequence: TGTGCCAGCAGAAAGGGACTAGCGGGAGAGGGGGGAGGGAATGAGCAGTTCTTC.

This clone appeared a single time. This chain links TRBV4-2 with TRBJ1-2; no clear D gene. The V end was cut by 0 bases, the J end by 2 bases, with 16 bases between. Germline-derived CDR1 and CDR2 are LGHNA and YNFKEQ. This CDR3 is built from 17 residues. Written as DNA, the CDR3 is TGTGCCAGCAGCCAAGATCCGCCGGTCATACTAAACTATGGCTACACCTTC. This gives the protein CASSQDPPVILNYGYTF.

The chain couples TRBV5-1 to TRBJ2-7; TRBD2 aligns across 7 bases. V lost 4 bases, J lost 4 bases, and 14 bases stayed unmatched. This CDR3 spans 16 amino acids. Per germline, CDR1 SGHRS and CDR2 YFSETQ. For the CDR3, the DNA is TGCGCCAGCAGCGGGGGGGACGGAGCGTCGAAGTACGAGCAGTACTTC. Protein: CASSGGDGASKYEQYF. Together with reference TRBV5-1 and TRBJ2-7, the CDR3 gives the full variable domain: KAGVTQTPRYLIKTRGQQVTLSCSPISGHRSVSWYQQTPGQGLQFLFEYFSETQRNKGNFPGRFSGRQFSNSRSEMNVSTLELGDSALYLCASSGGDGASKYEQYFGPGTRLTVT.

The chain uses TRBV4-1 and TRBJ2-7, with 9 bases fitting TRBD2. This CDR3 comprises 16 residues. Germline V CDR1 and CDR2: MGHRA, YSYEKL. The V segment lost 2 bases and the J segment 2 bases; nucleotides outside the gene matches: 7. CDR3 in amino acids: CASSQQLAGNPYEQYF. The CDR3 DNA reads as TGCGCCAGCAGCCAACAACTAGCGGGCAACCCCTACGAGCAGTACTTC.